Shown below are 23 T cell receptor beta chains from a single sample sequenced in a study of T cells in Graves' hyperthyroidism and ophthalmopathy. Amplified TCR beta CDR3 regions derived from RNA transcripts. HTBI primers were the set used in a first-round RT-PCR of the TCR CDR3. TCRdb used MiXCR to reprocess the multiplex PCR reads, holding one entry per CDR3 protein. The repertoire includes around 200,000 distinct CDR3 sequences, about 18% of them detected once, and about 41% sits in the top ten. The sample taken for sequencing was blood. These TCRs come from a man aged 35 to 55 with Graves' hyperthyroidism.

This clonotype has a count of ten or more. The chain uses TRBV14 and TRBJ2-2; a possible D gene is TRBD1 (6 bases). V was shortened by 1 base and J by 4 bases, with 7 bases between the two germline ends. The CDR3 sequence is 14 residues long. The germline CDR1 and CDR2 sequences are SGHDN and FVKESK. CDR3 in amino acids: CASSQGGGTGELFF. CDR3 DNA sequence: TGTGCCAGCAGCCAAGGAGGGGGCACCGGGGAGCTGTTTTTT.

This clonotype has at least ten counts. This CDR3 reads CAWRLRGTGSGANVLTF. The CDR3 nucleotides are TGTGCCTGGAGACTCAGGGGGACGGGCTCTGGGGCCAACGTCCTGACTTTC. The chain couples TRBV30 to TRBJ2-6; TRBD1 matches at 7 bases. The junction had 8 bases not matched to a gene; V was cut back by 3 bases and J by 0 bases. The CDR3 extends over 17 amino acids. Germline CDR1 reads GTSNPN; CDR2 reads SVGIG (reference sequence).

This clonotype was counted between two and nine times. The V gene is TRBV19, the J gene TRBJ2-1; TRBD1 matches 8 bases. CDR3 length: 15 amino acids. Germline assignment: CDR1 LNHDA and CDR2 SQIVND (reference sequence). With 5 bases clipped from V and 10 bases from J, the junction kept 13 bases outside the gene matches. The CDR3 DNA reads TGTGCCAGTAGTCGCGGGACAGGTGATAGGGGGGAGCAGTTCTTC. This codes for CASSRGTGDRGEQFF.

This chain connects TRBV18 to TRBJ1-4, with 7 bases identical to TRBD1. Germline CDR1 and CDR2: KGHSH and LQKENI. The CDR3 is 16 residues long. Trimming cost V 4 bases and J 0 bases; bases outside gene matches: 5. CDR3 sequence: CASSLRQGATNEKLFF. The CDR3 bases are TGTGCCAGCTCACTTCGACAGGGTGCAACTAATGAAAAACTGTTTTTT.

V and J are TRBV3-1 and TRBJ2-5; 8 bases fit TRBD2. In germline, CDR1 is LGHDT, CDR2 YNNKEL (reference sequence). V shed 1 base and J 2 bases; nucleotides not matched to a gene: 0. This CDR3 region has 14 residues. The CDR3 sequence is CASSQAGGQETQYF. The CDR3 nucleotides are TGTGCCAGCAGCCAAGCGGGGGGGCAAGAGACCCAGTACTTC.

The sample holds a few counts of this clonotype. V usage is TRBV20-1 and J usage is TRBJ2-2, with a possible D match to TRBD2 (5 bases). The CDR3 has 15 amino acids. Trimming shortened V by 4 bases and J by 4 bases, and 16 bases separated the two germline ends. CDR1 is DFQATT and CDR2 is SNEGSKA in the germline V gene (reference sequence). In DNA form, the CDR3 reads TGCAGTGCTACACGGGTAACGGGGAGCACCGGGGAGCTGTTTTTT. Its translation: CSATRVTGSTGELFF.

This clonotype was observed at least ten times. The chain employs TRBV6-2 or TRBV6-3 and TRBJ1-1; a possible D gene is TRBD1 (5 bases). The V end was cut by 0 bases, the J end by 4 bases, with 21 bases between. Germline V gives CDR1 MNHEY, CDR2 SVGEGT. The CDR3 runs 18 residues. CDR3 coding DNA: TGTGCCAGCAGTTACTCGACCAGGGAAAGGGAATGGGCCACTGAAGCTTTCTTT. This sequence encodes CASSYSTREREWATEAFF.

The CDR3 loop is CAISESSQSLGYTF. The CDR3 DNA follows: TGTGCCATCAGTGAGTCGAGCCAATCCCTGGGCTACACCTTC. The chain combines TRBV10-3 with TRBJ1-2; no clear D gene. V lost 0 bases to trimming and J lost 8 bases, with 13 bases between them. The CDR3 extends over 14 amino acids. Germline CDR1 reads ENHRY; CDR2 reads SYGVKD.

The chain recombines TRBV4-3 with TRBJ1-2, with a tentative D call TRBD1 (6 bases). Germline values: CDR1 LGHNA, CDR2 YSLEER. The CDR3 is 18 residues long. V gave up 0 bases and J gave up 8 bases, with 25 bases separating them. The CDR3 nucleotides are TGCGCCAGCAGCCAAGATCCCCCGACAGGCTCCATCTCGGAAGGCTACACCTTC. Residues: CASSQDPPTGSISEGYTF.

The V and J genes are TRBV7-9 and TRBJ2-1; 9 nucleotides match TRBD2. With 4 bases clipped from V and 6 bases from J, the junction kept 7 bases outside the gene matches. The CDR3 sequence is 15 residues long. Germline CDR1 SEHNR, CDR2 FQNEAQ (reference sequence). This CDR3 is CASSSSSGAINEQFF. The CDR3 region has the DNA TGTGCCAGCAGCTCCTCTAGCGGGGCTATCAATGAGCAGTTCTTC.

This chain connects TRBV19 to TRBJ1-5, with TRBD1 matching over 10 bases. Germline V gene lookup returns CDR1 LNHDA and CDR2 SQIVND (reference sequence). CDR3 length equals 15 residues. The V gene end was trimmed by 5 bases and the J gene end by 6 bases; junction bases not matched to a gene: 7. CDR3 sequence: CASSDRGRGSQPQHF. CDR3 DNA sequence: TGTGCCAGTAGTGACAGGGGGCGAGGGAGTCAGCCCCAGCATTTT. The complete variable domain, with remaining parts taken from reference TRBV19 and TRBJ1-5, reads DGGITQSPKYLFRKEGQNVTLSCEQNLNHDAMYWYRQDPGQGLRLIYYSQIVNDFQKGDIAEGYSVSREKKESFPLTVTSAQKNPTAFYLCASSDRGRGSQPQHFGDGTRLSIL.

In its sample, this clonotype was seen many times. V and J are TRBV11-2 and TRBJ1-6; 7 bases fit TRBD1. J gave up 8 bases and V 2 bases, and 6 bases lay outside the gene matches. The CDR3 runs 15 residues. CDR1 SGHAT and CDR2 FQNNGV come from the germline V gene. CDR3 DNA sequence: TGTGCCAGCAGCTTACAGGACAGGACGTATTCACCCCTCCACTTT. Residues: CASSLQDRTYSPLHF. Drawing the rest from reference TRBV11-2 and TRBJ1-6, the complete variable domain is EAGVAQSPRYKIIEKRQSVAFWCNPISGHATLYWYQQILGQGPKLLIQFQNNGVVDDSQLPKDRFSAERLKGVDSTLKIQPAKLEDSAVYLCASSLQDRTYSPLHFGNGTRLTVT.

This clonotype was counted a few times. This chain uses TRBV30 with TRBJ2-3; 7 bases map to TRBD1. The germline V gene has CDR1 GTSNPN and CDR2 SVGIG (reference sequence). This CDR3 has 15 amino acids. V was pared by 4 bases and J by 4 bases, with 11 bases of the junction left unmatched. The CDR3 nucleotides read TGTGCCTGGATGCAGGGGGTGATCTCCGCAGATACGCAGTATTTT. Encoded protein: CAWMQGVISADTQYF.

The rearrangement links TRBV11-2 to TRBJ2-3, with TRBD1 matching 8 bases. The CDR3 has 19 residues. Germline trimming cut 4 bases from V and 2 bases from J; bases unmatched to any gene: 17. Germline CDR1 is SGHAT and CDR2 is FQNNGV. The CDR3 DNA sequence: TGTGCCAGCAGCTCAACCGAACTTTACATGGGACAGGACACAGATACGCAGTATTTT. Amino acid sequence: CASSSTELYMGQDTDTQYF.

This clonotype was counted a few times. This CDR3 reads CASSWDRGVVIGNQPQHF. The CDR3 DNA is TGCGCCAGCAGCTGGGACAGGGGGGTGGTGATCGGCAATCAGCCCCAGCATTTT. This chain links TRBV5-1 with TRBJ1-5; 11 positions agree with TRBD1. CDR1 and CDR2 (germline): SGHRS, YFSETQ. V was clipped by 3 bases and J by 2 bases; unmatched bases: 10. The CDR3 sequence is 18 residues long.

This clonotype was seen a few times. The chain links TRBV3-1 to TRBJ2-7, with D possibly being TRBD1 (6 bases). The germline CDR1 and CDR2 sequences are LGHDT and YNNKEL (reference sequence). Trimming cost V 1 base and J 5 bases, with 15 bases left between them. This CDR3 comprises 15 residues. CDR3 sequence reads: CASSQGPQGFHEQYF. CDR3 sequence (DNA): TGTGCCAGCAGCCAAGGGCCACAGGGATTCCACGAGCAGTACTTC.

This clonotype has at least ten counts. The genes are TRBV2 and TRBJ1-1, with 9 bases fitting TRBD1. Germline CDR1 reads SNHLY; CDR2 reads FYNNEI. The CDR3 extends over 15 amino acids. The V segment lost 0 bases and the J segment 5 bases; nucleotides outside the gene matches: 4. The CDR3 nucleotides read TGTGCCAGCAGTGAAGCCGGACAGGGGCGGACTGAAGCTTTCTTT. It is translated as CASSEAGQGRTEAFF. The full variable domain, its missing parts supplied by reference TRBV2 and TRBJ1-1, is EPEVTQTPSHQVTQMGQEVILRCVPISNHLYFYWYRQILGQKVEFLVSFYNNEISEKSEIFDDQFSVERPDGSNFTLKIRSTKLEDSAMYFCASSEAGQGRTEAFFGQGTRLTVV.

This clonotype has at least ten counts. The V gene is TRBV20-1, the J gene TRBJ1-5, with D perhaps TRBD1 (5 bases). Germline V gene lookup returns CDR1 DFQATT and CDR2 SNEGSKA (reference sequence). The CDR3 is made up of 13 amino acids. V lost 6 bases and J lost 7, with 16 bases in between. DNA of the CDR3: TGCAGTGCGAAAGGCCTGAGGGACCAGCCCCAGCATTTT. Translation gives CSAKGLRDQPQHF.

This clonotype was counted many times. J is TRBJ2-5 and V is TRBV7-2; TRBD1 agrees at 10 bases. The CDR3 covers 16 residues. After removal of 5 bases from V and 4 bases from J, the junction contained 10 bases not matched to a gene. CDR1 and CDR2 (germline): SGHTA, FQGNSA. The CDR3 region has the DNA TGTGCCAGCAGCCCACGGACAGGGGGGGTTGGAGAGACCCAGTACTTC. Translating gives CASSPRTGGVGETQYF.

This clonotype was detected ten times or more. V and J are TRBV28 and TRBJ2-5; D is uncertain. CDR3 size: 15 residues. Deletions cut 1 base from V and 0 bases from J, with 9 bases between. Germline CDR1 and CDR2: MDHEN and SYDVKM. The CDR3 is CASSLSSRHQETQYF. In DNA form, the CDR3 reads TGTGCCAGCAGTTTATCGTCCAGGCACCAAGAGACCCAGTACTTC.

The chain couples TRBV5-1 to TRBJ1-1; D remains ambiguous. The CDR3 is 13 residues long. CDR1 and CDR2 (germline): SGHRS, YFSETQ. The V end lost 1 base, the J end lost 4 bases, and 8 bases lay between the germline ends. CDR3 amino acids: CASSLLPGTEAFF. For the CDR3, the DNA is TGCGCCAGCAGCTTGCTCCCGGGCACTGAAGCTTTCTTT.

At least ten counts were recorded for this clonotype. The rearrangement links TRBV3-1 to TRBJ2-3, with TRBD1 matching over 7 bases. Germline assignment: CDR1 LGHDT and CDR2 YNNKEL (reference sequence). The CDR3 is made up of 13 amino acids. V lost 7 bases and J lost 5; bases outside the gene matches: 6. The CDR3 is CASMLTGEDTQYF. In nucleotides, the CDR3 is TGTGCCAGCATGCTAACAGGGGAAGATACGCAGTATTTT.

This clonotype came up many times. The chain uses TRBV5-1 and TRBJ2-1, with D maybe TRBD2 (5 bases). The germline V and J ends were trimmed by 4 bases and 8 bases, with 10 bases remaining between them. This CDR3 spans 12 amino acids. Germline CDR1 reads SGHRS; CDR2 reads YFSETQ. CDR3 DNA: TGCGCCAGCAGCGCCTACGGGGATGAGCAGTTCTTC. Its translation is CASSAYGDEQFF.